This TCR beta chain was sequenced during a study of regulatory T cells in long-lasting Graves disease. The CDR3 has 16 residues. Trimming removed 1 base at V and 0 bases at J, with 11 bases between. Germline CDR1 reads LNHDA; CDR2 reads SQIVND (reference sequence). This clonotype was counted many times. CDR3-region Arm-PCR and iRepertoire HTBI primers produced the TCR beta libraries. TCRdb re-analysed the multiplex PCR reads in MiXCR, keeping a single row per CDR3 protein. The table lists approximately 230,000 distinct CDR3 sequences, 15% to 20% of them singletons. Specified time point: newly diagnosed GD, antithyroid drugs for less than 3 months. The authors made the TCR library using RNA they extracted from PBMCs.

The chain has TRBV19 and TRBJ2-3; perhaps D is TRBD1 or TRBD2 (6 bases each). The sample in question was peripheral blood mononuclear cells (PBMCs), obtained at new diagnosis, from a patient treated with antithyroid drugs. The source of this sequence is a female donor with Graves disease. The CDR3 protein is CASSIGGTTSTDTQYF. The CDR3 bases are TGTGCCAGTAGTATAGGCGGGACAACTAGCACAGATACGCAGTATTTT.